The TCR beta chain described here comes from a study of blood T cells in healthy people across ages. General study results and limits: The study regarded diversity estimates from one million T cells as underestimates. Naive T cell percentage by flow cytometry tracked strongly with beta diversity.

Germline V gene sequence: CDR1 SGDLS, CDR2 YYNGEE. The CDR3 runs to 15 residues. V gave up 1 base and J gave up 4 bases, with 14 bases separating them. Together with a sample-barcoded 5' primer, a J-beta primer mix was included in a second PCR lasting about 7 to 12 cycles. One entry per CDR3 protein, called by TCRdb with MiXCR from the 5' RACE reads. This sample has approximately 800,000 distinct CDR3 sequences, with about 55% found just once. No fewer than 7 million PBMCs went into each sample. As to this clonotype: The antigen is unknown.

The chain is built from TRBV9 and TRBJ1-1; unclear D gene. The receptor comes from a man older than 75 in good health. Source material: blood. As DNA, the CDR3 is TGTGCCAGCAGCGTAATAGGAGACCGGGCCACTGAAGCTTTCTTT. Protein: CASSVIGDRATEAFF.